The TCR beta chain under discussion was sequenced for a study of memory CD4+ T cells and cytomegalovirus serostatus. Study in general: Healthy Belgian adult donors included fewer than 10 CMV-positive and 24 CMV-negative people.

Libraries were prepared by immunoSEQ multiplex PCR; TCRdb keeps only in-frame clonotypes and omits some of them. The data contain tens of thousands of clones, about 74% of them singletons. The sort gate was single viable CD3+CD4+CD8-CD45RO+ cells for memory CD4+ T cells. After thawing, CD4+ T cells were positively selected. Germline CDR1 reads PRHDT; CDR2 reads FYEKMQ (reference sequence). The germline V and J ends were trimmed by 4 bases and 7 bases, with 13 bases remaining between them. The CDR3 totals 14 residues. The chain employs TRBV13 and TRBJ1-4; possible D gene TRBD1, 6 bases. Specimen: memory CD4+ T cells from blood. The clonotype comes from an adult in good health and CMV-seronegative. The DNA of the CDR3 is TGTGCCAGCAGCTCGGACAGACGTCCTGAAAAACTGTTTTTT. Encoded protein: CASSSDRRPEKLFF.